This T cell receptor beta chain was captured in a study of Tregs in tolerant kidney transplant recipients. The germline V gene has CDR1 KGHSH and CDR2 LQKENI. V lost 6 bases and J lost 5; bases outside the gene matches: 7. The CDR3 is 15 amino acids. The study, taken as a whole, reports: Nucleotide sequences could not be compared across some patients' samples due to primer changes. Findings come from small patient numbers and require larger validation.

The data were produced by immunoSEQ multiplex PCR, yet TCRdb's version contains in-frame clones alone and is incomplete. This repertoire comprises tens of thousands of clones; its ten largest clones make up less than 2%. About this clone: As yet, its antigen is unknown. Sequencing ends 3 residues short of the CDR3 end; the germline J gene provides the rest.

Recipients received nonmyeloablative bone marrow transplants from related graft donors, with transient mixed chimerism. Unstimulated regulatory T cells (CD4+CD25+CD127-), CD4+CD25- non-regulatory cells, CD4 and CD8 cells were FACS-sorted from thawed PBMCs. The chain joins TRBV18 to TRBJ2-7, with TRBD2 matching over 13 bases. The input for sequencing was CD4+ T cells from blood (PBMCs), taken 24 months after the transplant. The receptor was isolated from a human patient who received a combined kidney and bone marrow transplant. Some T cells may have originated in the graft donor. CDR3 DNA (partial): TGTGCCAGCTCGCAGGGACTAGCGGGAATACACGAG. Its translation is CASSQGLAGIHE. The entire CDR3 is CASSQGLAGIHEQYF.